The next 30 T cell receptor beta chains were all read from a single sample in a study of OX40 agonist ivuxolimab in advanced cancers. Produced via immunoSEQ multiplex PCR; TCRdb's table is partial and in-frame only. The data hold roughly 45,000 clones, with 85% observed a single time. Sample: CD4+ or CD8+ T cells sorted from blood, taken in a trial of the OX40 agonist ivuxolimab. The source of these receptors is an adult with an advanced solid tumor such as melanoma, head and neck, liver or kidney cancer.

The genes are TRBV21-1 and TRBJ2-4. TRBV21-1 is labeled a pseudogene. This CDR3 has 14 residues. CDR3 sequence reads: CASSTSRGRNIQYF. CDR3 bases: TGTGCCAGCAGCACCTCGAGGGGGAGGAACATTCAGTACTTC.

V and J are TRBV28 and TRBJ2-7; the match to TRBD2 covers 8 bases. Germline values: CDR1 MDHEN, CDR2 SYDVKM. The V and J ends lost 5 bases and 2 bases, in that order; junction bases with no gene match: 11. The CDR3 sequence is 16 residues long. The CDR3 DNA follows: TGTGCCAGCAGTATTACCCGGGAGGGACGGACCTACGAGCAGTACGTC. As protein: CASSITREGRTYEQYV.

J is TRBJ1-2 and V is TRBV2; maybe TRBD1 (5 bases). CDR1 is SNHLY and CDR2 is FYNNEI in the germline V gene. There are 16 residues in the CDR3. V dropped 6 bases and J dropped 5 bases, with 22 bases sitting between them. The CDR3 reads CASRVRVGEGNYGYTF. Written as DNA, the CDR3 is TGTGCCAGCAGGGTCCGGGTAGGGGAAGGTAATTATGGCTACACCTTC.

This clone was counted only a few times. This rearrangement joins TRBV7-6 to TRBJ1-2; 9 bases align to TRBD1. In germline, CDR1 is SGHVS, CDR2 FNYEAQ. This CDR3 contains 15 residues. The V gene end was trimmed by 1 base and the J gene end by 8 bases; junction bases not matched to a gene: 8. The CDR3 spells CASSLEETGGRGYTF. The DNA for the CDR3 is TGTGCCAGCAGCTTAGAAGAGACAGGGGGGCGAGGCTACACCTTC.

The CDR3 protein is CASSQEKRGGPSTDTQYF. DNA of the CDR3: TGCGCCAGCAGCCAAGAGAAGCGAGGGGGACCTAGCACAGATACGCAGTATTTT. This chain links TRBV4-3 with TRBJ2-3; perhaps TRBD1 as D (6 bases). The length of the CDR3 is 18 residues. Trimming left V 0 bases short and J 0 bases short, with 16 bases between. Germline CDR1 LGHNA, CDR2 YSLEER.

The chain couples TRBV19 to TRBJ2-1; 13 bases fit TRBD2. The CDR3 length is 16 residues. V lost 2 bases and J lost 5; bases outside the gene matches: 3. Germline loops: CDR1 LNHDA, CDR2 SQIVND (reference sequence). The DNA for the CDR3 is TGTGCCAGTAGTATACTCGGACTAGCGGGGGACAATGAGCAGTTCTTC. Translating it yields CASSILGLAGDNEQFF.

V is TRBV4-3 and J is TRBJ2-7, with TRBD2 as a possible D gene (6 bases). The CDR3 consists of 16 residues. The V gene lost 3 bases and the J gene lost 3 bases, with 18 bases spanning the gap. Germline V gene sequence: CDR1 LGHNA, CDR2 YSLEER. The CDR3 nucleotides are TGCGCCAGCAGCCAGAGCGATACGGGAGATTACTACGAGCAGTACTTC. It translates to CASSQSDTGDYYEQYF.

The V gene is TRBV6-5, the J gene TRBJ2-1, with D possibly being TRBD2 (5 bases). Trimming stripped 0 bases from V and 9 bases from J, with 9 bases between. CDR3 length: 13 residues. Germline V gene lookup returns CDR1 MNHEY and CDR2 SVGAGI. The CDR3 sequence is CASSYSRGSEQFF. The CDR3 region has the DNA TGTGCCAGCAGTTACTCTCGCGGGTCTGAGCAGTTCTTC.

The chain carries TRBV29-1 and TRBJ1-1; D might be TRBD1 (5 bases). The CDR3 consists of 13 residues. Germline V CDR1 and CDR2: SQVTM, ANQGSEA. Trimming took off 3 bases at V and 3 bases at J, with 11 bases between the two ends. This CDR3 is CSVDGGEHTEAFF. The DNA of the CDR3 is TGCAGCGTTGATGGGGGGGAACACACTGAAGCTTTCTTT.

V is TRBV4-1 and J is TRBJ2-7, with a tentative D call TRBD2 (5 bases). V was clipped by 1 base and J by 1 base, with 17 bases between them. CDR1 is MGHRA, CDR2 YSYEKL, per germline. The CDR3 has 17 residues. Written as DNA, the CDR3 is TGCGCCAGCAGCCAAGTCCTCCTCCAGGACTCATCCTACGAGCAGTACTTC. This encodes CASSQVLLQDSSYEQYF.

The CDR3 nucleotides read TGTGCTAGTAGAGACGGCTGGGGAACTGAAGCTTTCTTT. Amino acid sequence: CASRDGWGTEAFF. This rearrangement joins TRBV12-5 to TRBJ1-1; D not certain. Germline CDR1 and CDR2: LGHNT and FRNRAP. The V end was cut by 8 bases, the J end by 5 bases, with 15 bases between. The length of the CDR3 is 13 residues.

V usage is TRBV28 and J usage is TRBJ1-3; D is unclear. Trimming took 3 bases from V and 0 from J, leaving 12 bases between them. This CDR3 has 16 residues. Germline lookup yields CDR1 MDHEN and CDR2 SYDVKM. The DNA of the CDR3 is TGTGCCAGCAGTTTGAAGCCGGCCTACTCTGGAAACACCATATATTTT. Its translation is CASSLKPAYSGNTIYF.

The chain combines TRBV4-1 with TRBJ2-5; the D gene is possibly TRBD2 (6 bases). Germline V gene lookup returns CDR1 MGHRA and CDR2 YSYEKL. This CDR3 is built from 12 residues. V gave up 4 bases and J gave up 9 bases, with 12 bases separating them. CDR3 loop: CASSLPPGAQYF. CDR3 bases: TGCGCCAGCAGCCTTCCGCCGGGGGCCCAGTACTTC.

This clone was observed a single time. The chain links TRBV4-1 to TRBJ1-2, with D tentatively TRBD1 (5 bases). V gave up 0 bases and J gave up 4 bases, with 21 bases separating them. This CDR3 comprises 18 residues. Per the germline V gene, CDR1 is MGHRA and CDR2 is YSYEKL. For the CDR3, the DNA is TGCGCCAGCAGCCAAGACCCCTTACCGGGGCCGATATTCTATGGCTACACCTTC. Translated: CASSQDPLPGPIFYGYTF.

This clone has only one observation. The chain recombines TRBV7-6 with TRBJ1-6; D is unclear. The V and J ends lost 2 bases and 5 bases respectively, with 7 bases between them. The V gene's germline CDR1 is SGHVS and CDR2 FNYEAQ. This CDR3 contains 14 residues. The CDR3 here is CASSLTQNNSPLHF. The CDR3 DNA reads as TGTGCCAGCAGCTTAACCCAGAATAATTCACCCCTCCACTTT.

This clone was detected only a few times. The rearrangement uses TRBV9 and TRBJ1-1; TRBD1 might be the D (5 bases). Per the germline V gene, CDR1 is SGDLS and CDR2 is YYNGEE. CDR3 length: 13 amino acids. Trimming removed 4 bases from V and 5 bases from J, with 12 bases in between. CDR3 bases: TGTGCCAGCAGCCCCAAGGGGTGGACTGAAGCTTTCTTT. Encoded protein: CASSPKGWTEAFF.

The V and J genes are TRBV7-2 and TRBJ2-5; 9 bases fit TRBD1. With the DNA end fitting TRBJ2-7 better, the J assignment may be wrong. The CDR3 totals 18 residues. Germline V gene lookup returns CDR1 SGHTA and CDR2 FQGNSA. The CDR3 reads CASSPLGQGPGEDYEQYF. CDR3 nucleotide sequence: TGTGCCAGCAGCCCCCTAGGACAGGGGCCAGGCGAGGACTACGAGCAGTACTTC.

The chain couples TRBV19 to TRBJ1-2, with a possible D match to TRBD1 (6 bases). This CDR3 comprises 16 residues. V was shortened by 5 bases and J by 1 base, with 17 bases between the two germline ends. Looked up from germline, CDR1 is LNHDA and CDR2 is SQIVND (reference sequence). The CDR3 bases are TGTGCCAGTAGTTCCGTTTCAGGGGCCTATAACTATGGCTACACCTTC. It encodes CASSSVSGAYNYGYTF.

V and J are TRBV7-2 and TRBJ2-3; 10 bases align to TRBD2. From germline, CDR1 is SGHTA and CDR2 FQGNSA. This CDR3 comprises 19 residues. V was pared by 1 base and J by 6 bases, with 16 bases of the junction left unmatched. DNA of the CDR3: TGTGCCAGCAGCTTAGTAGGAGCGGGGGGGCTCCCTACAGATGATACGCAGTATTTT. Its protein product is CASSLVGAGGLPTDDTQYF.

The rearrangement uses TRBV6-6 and TRBJ2-3; D might be TRBD2 (5 bases). The CDR3 has 13 amino acids. V lost 8 bases, J lost 5 bases, and 14 bases lay in between. CDR1 and CDR2 (germline): MNHNY, SVGAGI (reference sequence). The chain's CDR3 is CASQRAAQDTQYF. In DNA form, the CDR3 reads TGTGCCAGCCAGAGGGCGGCGCAAGATACGCAGTATTTT.

A single count supports this clone. The chain carries TRBV9 and TRBJ1-1; possibly TRBD1 for D (5 bases). This CDR3 spans 14 amino acids. In germline, CDR1 is SGDLS, CDR2 YYNGEE. V was pared by 0 bases and J by 4 bases, with 10 bases between. CDR3 sequence reads: CASSVGQGVTEAFF. In DNA form, the CDR3 reads TGTGCCAGCAGCGTAGGGCAGGGCGTCACTGAAGCTTTCTTT.

J is TRBJ1-1 and V is TRBV7-2, with D perhaps matching TRBD1 (6 bases). Trimming took 5 bases from V and 1 from J, leaving 14 bases between them. This CDR3 comprises 15 residues. Germline CDR1 SGHTA, CDR2 FQGNSA. In DNA, the CDR3 is TGTGCCAGCAGCCCAAACAGGGTTGGGAACACTGAAGCTTTCTTT. Its protein is CASSPNRVGNTEAFF.

The chain links TRBV29-1 to TRBJ2-5; D perhaps matches TRBD1 (6 bases). The CDR3 is made up of 13 amino acids. V shed 1 base and J shed 2 bases, with 8 bases lying between them. The germline gives CDR1 SQVTM, CDR2 ANQGSEA. CDR3 amino acids: CSVEGTEQETQYF. In nucleotides, the CDR3 is TGCAGCGTTGAAGGGACAGAGCAAGAGACCCAGTACTTC.

This chain's CDR3 is CASSVDRGLNNEQFF. The DNA for the CDR3 is TGTGCCAGCAGTGTAGACAGGGGGCTCAACAATGAGCAGTTCTTC. J is TRBJ2-1 and V is TRBV6-4; 10 nucleotides agree with TRBD1. The CDR3 is made up of 15 amino acids. Germline values: CDR1 MRHNA, CDR2 SNTAGT. J gave up 5 bases and V 4 bases, and 5 bases lay outside the gene matches.

A single count supports this clone. The rearrangement joins TRBV15 to TRBJ2-7; D uncertain. This CDR3 has 13 residues. CDR1 LNHNV and CDR2 YYDKDF come from the germline V gene (reference sequence). V lost 1 base and J 7 bases, leaving 11 bases between the germline ends. CDR3 residues: CATSRGLGIEQYV. The CDR3 nucleotides are TGTGCCACCAGCAGAGGTTTAGGGATAGAGCAGTACGTC.

V gene TRBV7-6 combines with J gene TRBJ2-1, with 7 bases that match TRBD2. The CDR3 is 17 amino acids. Losses at the gene ends were 0 bases for V and 3 bases for J; bases not matched to a gene: 8. Germline loops: CDR1 SGHVS, CDR2 FNYEAQ. CDR3 residues: CASSLALRGFIYNEQFF. The CDR3 nucleotides are TGTGCCAGCAGCTTAGCTTTGCGGGGGTTCATCTACAATGAGCAGTTCTTC.

The chain employs TRBV2 and TRBJ2-2; a weak D match, TRBD2 (5 bases). V lost 7 bases, J lost 0 bases, and 12 bases lay in between. The CDR3 is made up of 15 amino acids. Per germline, CDR1 SNHLY and CDR2 FYNNEI. This CDR3 is CASIGGSANTGELFF. As DNA, the CDR3 is TGTGCCAGCATCGGAGGCAGCGCGAACACCGGGGAGCTGTTTTTT.

The V call is TRBV6-6, the J call TRBJ1-4; D is uncertain. Germline loops: CDR1 MNHNY, CDR2 SVGAGI (reference sequence). The CDR3 runs 14 residues. With 5 bases removed from V and 3 bases from J, the gap between germline ends came to 10 bases. DNA for the CDR3: TGTGCCAGCAGTCCCAGGACCGCTAATGAAAAACTGTTTTTT. This encodes CASSPRTANEKLFF.

The chain uses TRBV5-8 and TRBJ1-6; 9 bases are a match to TRBD1. Germline V CDR1 and CDR2: SGHTS, YDEGEE. The length of the CDR3 is 15 residues. With V trimmed by 5 bases and J by 6 bases, 6 bases remained unmatched. CDR3 loop: CASRNRDRVNSPLHF. The CDR3 DNA is TGTGCCAGCAGAAACCGGGACAGGGTTAATTCACCCCTCCACTTT.

This chain links TRBV2 with TRBJ1-5; 7 bases agree with TRBD1. There are 15 residues in the CDR3. Per the germline V gene, CDR1 is SNHLY and CDR2 is FYNNEI. The V segment lost 8 bases and the J segment 1 base; nucleotides outside the gene matches: 8. The CDR3 loop is CASGGTALSNQPQHF. CDR3 nucleotides: TGTGCCAGCGGAGGGACAGCTTTAAGCAATCAGCCCCAGCATTTT.